The T cell receptor beta chain described here comes from a study of T-cell reconstitution after alpha-beta-depleted transplantation in children. Broader study findings: Newly made T cells mostly supplied T-cell counts and diversity one year after transplant.

This clonotype occurred many times. The target antigen is unknown. Unique molecular identifiers were used in preparing the TCRbeta library. TCRdb independently ran MiXCR on the PCR reads; one entry per CDR3 protein. Here the sample spans around 300,000 distinct CDR3 sequences, around 7.3% being singletons. Germline assignment: CDR1 SGHVS and CDR2 FQNEAQ. The length of the CDR3 is 15 residues. V shed 1 base and J shed 13 bases, with 23 bases lying between them. This TCR was recovered from a female patient between 2 and 10 years old who had a stem cell transplant for Fanconi anemia, so the T cells may come from the graft donor. The specimen comprised peripheral blood, sampled 360 days after TCRalphabeta/CD19-depleted stem cell transplant. V and J are TRBV7-8 and TRBJ2-7; possible D gene TRBD1, 5 bases. The CDR3 sequence: CASSLGVLQESSYYF. In DNA, the CDR3 is TGTGCCAGCAGCTTAGGAGTTTTACAGGAGTCGTCCTATTACTTC.